This T cell receptor beta chain was identified in a study of OX40 agonist ivuxolimab in advanced cancers. Regarding the study as a whole: Researchers report that CD8+ T cells had, on average, more expanded clones than CD4+. The study observed clonal expansion of CD4+ and CD8+ blood T cells by week 6 at 0.1 to 3.0 mg/kg. The authors also found low normalized T-cell clonal expansion in some nonresponders.

The V gene's germline CDR1 is SQVTM and CDR2 ANQGSEA. The CDR3 spans 11 residues. The V gene lost 5 bases and the J gene lost 5 bases, with 9 bases spanning the gap. Details on this clone: Its specificity is unknown.

The assay was immunoSEQ multiplex PCR, and TCRdb's table has in-frame clones only and misses some. The data contain roughly 63,000 clones, approximately 92% of them singletons. Systemic immunosuppression or autoimmune disease history was grounds to exclude patients. The rearrangement uses TRBV29-1 and TRBJ1-2; tentatively, D is TRBD1 (6 bases). The TCR originated in an adult with an advanced solid tumor such as melanoma, head and neck, liver or kidney cancer. The material sequenced was CD4+ or CD8+ T cells sorted from blood, taken in a trial of the OX40 agonist ivuxolimab. Here the CDR3 reads CSVFQGYGYTF. CDR3 in DNA: TGCAGCGTTTTTCAGGGGTATGGCTACACCTTC. The full variable domain, with the rest looked up from reference TRBV29-1 and TRBJ1-2, is SAVISQKPSRDICQRGTSLTIQCQVDSQVTMMFWYRQQPGQSLTLIATANQGSEATYESGFVIDKFPISRPNLTFSTLTVSNMSPEDSSIYLCSVFQGYGYTFGSGTRLTVV.